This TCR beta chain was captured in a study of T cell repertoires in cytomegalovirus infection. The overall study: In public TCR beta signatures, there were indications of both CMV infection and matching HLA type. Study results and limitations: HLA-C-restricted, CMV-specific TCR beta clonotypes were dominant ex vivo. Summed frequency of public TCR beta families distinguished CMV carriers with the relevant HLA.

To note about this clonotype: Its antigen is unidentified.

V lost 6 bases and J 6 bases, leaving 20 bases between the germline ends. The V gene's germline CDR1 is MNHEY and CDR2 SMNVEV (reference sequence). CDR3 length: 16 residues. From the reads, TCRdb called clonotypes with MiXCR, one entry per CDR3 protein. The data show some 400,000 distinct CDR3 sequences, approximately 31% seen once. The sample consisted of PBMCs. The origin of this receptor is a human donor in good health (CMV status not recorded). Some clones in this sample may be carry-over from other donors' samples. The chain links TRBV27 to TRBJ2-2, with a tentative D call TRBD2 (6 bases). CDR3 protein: CASSKGWRVQAGELFF. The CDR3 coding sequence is TGTGCCAGCAGCAAGGGCTGGAGGGTTCAGGCCGGGGAGCTGTTTTTT.